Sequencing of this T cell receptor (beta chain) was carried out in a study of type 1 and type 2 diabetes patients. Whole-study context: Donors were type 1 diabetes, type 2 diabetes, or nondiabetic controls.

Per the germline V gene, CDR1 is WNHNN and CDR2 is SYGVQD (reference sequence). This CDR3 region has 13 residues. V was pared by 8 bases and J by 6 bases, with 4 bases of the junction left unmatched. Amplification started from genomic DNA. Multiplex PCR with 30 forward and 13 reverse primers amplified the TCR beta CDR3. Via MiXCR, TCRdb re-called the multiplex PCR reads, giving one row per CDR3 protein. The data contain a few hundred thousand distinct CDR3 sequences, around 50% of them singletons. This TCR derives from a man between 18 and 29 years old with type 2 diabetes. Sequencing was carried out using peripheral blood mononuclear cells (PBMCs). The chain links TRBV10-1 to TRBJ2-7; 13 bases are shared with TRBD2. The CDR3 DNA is TGCGCCAGCGGGACTAGCGGGAAACTCGAGCAGTACTTC. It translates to CASGTSGKLEQYF.